The rows below give T cell receptor beta chains drawn from one sample of a study of control samples from healthy donors and cancer patients. This table comes from immunoSEQ multiplex PCR, and its TCRdb copy is limited to in-frame clones, with some not included. The table records tens of thousands of clones, roughly 92% of them present only once. Specimen: blood. The source is a woman aged 25-40 years in good health. Both conserved end residues are part of each CDR3. A D gene is named only where the DNA matches it firmly.

CDR3	length	J	D	V
CASSPQGQPPNEKLFF	16	TRBJ1-4	TRBD1	TRBV11-2
CASSPLDSTTNEKLFF	16	TRBJ1-4	NA	TRBV16
CASSLGPPRRVQETQYF	17	TRBJ2-5	NA	TRBV7-9
CATSRGRIATNEKLFF	16	TRBJ1-4	NA	TRBV15
CASTPGRTRPPREQYF	16	TRBJ2-7	TRBD2	TRBV2
CASSLGLAQSTDTQYF	16	TRBJ2-3	TRBD2	TRBV7-9
CASSPRLAGGFEQFF	15	TRBJ2-1	TRBD2	TRBV18
CASSTRGQNTEAFF	14	TRBJ1-1	NA	TRBV7-9
CASSPTGTSGISEQFF	16	TRBJ2-1	TRBD2	TRBV5-4
CASSQDTGIQFF	12	TRBJ2-1	NA	TRBV3-1/TRBV3-2
CASSPTVRGGSTGELFF	17	TRBJ2-2	TRBD2	TRBV18
CASSLEWSGQGNYGYTF	17	TRBJ1-2	TRBD1	TRBV11-2
CASTPSSYNEQFF	13	TRBJ2-1	NA	TRBV19
CASSLIVRSMNTEAFF	16	TRBJ1-1	NA	TRBV5-1
CASSPLGQGGETQYF	15	TRBJ2-5	TRBD1	TRBV7-3
CASSVDEGYGYTF	13	TRBJ1-2	NA	TRBV9
CASSLRQGGTEAFF	14	TRBJ1-1	TRBD1	TRBV3-1/TRBV3-2
CASRGQQETQYF	12	TRBJ2-5	NA	TRBV5-1
CASSLGRNTEAFF	13	TRBJ1-1	NA	TRBV27
CASSGGTSVRETQYF	15	TRBJ2-5	TRBD2	TRBV5-4
CASSEPGTNYGYTF	14	TRBJ1-2	NA	TRBV25-1
CASSQGQSYYGYTF	14	TRBJ1-2	NA	TRBV3-1/TRBV3-2
CASSQDWGQPSRNYGYTF	18	TRBJ1-2	TRBD1	TRBV3-1/TRBV3-2
CASSQEGLAGGWAKNIQYF	19	TRBJ2-4	TRBD2	TRBV4-1
CASSPGQGSYGYTF	14	TRBJ1-2	TRBD1	TRBV5-1
CASSQGTGPSYEQYF	15	TRBJ2-7	TRBD1	TRBV4-1
CASSLDWVTSAGEQYF	16	TRBJ2-7	TRBD2	TRBV11-2
CASSAYRESNQPQHF	15	TRBJ1-5	NA	TRBV19
CASSLGGQGPHNEQFF	16	TRBJ2-1	TRBD1	TRBV5-1
CASSLVGTTGELFF	14	TRBJ2-2	NA	TRBV5-5
CASSLQGKGYEQYF	14	TRBJ2-7	NA	TRBV7-9
CASSSDTAGRYGYTF	15	TRBJ1-2	NA	TRBV5-1
CASSVEMEGGYTF	13	TRBJ1-2	NA	TRBV9
CASSLGDTYSGNTIYF	16	TRBJ1-3	NA	TRBV5-1
CASSLGLQETQYF	13	TRBJ2-5	NA	TRBV27
CATSLRGGDEKLFF	14	TRBJ1-4	NA	TRBV15
CASSDPGTSGSREQYF	16	TRBJ2-7	TRBD2	TRBV2
CASSALLGTEAFF	13	TRBJ1-1	NA	TRBV7-9
CASGLGTGGVGNTIYF	16	TRBJ1-3	NA	TRBV12-5
CASSGGVQNQPQHF	14	TRBJ1-5	NA	TRBV27
CASSVESWGTEAFF	14	TRBJ1-1	NA	TRBV9
CASSGASQGSGNTIYF	16	TRBJ1-3	NA	TRBV5-1
CASEGFEEKLFF	12	TRBJ1-4	NA	TRBV19
CASSRTGPQNVYNEQFF	17	TRBJ2-1	NA	TRBV18
CASSHSLTANTEAFF	15	TRBJ1-1	NA	TRBV6-6
CASSLAFSFEVQETQYF	17	TRBJ2-5	NA	TRBV7-6
CASRLRSSYNEQFF	14	TRBJ2-1	NA	TRBV21-1
CASSNGGTNTEAFF	14	TRBJ1-1	NA	TRBV11-3
CASSQGQGLNTEAFF	15	TRBJ1-1	NA	TRBV14
CASRPWEGGADTQYF	15	TRBJ2-3	NA	TRBV27
CASSPPGGGRHEKLFF	16	TRBJ1-4	NA	TRBV18
CASSLAPAGHF	11	TRBJ1-3	NA	TRBV7-9
CASSLVQGKAEAFF	14	TRBJ1-1	NA	TRBV7-9
CASSARLAGITDTQYF	16	TRBJ2-3	TRBD2	TRBV9
CASSLVGRDPEKLFF	15	TRBJ1-4	NA	TRBV7-9
CAWSVNQRSQYF	12	TRBJ2-5	NA	TRBV30
CASSQDVGSEHTDTQYF	17	TRBJ2-3	NA	TRBV14